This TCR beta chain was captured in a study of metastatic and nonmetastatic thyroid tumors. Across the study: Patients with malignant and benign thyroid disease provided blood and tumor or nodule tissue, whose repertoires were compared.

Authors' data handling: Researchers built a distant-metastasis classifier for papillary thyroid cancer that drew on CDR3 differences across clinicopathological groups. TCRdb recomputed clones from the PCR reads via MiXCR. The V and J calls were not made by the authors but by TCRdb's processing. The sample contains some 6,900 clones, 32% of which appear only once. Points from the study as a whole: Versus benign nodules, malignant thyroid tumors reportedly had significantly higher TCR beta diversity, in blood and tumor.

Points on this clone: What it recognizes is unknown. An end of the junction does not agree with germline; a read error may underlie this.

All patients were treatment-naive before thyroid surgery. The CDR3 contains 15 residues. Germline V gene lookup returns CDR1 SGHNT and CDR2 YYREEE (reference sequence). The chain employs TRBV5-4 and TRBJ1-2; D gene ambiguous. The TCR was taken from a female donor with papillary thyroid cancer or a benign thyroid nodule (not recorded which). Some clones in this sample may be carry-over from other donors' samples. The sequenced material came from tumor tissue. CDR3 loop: CACSVEVNNNRGYTF. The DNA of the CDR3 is TGTGCCTGCAGCGTGGAAGTAAATAATAACCGGGGCTACACCTTC. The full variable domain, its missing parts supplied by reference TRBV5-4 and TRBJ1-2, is ETGVTQSPTHLIKTRGQQVTLRCSSQSGHNTVSWYQQALGQGPQFIFQYYREEENGRGNFPPRFSGLQFPNYSSELNVNALELDDSALYLCACSVEVNNNRGYTFGSGTRLTVV.